A selection of T cell receptor beta chains follows, all from one sample in a study of blood T cells in healthy people across ages. MiXCR, run by TCRdb on the 5' RACE reads, gives a single entry per CDR3 protein. This table holds 1.5 million to 2 million distinct CDR3 sequences, around 42% found once. The specimen sequenced was blood. These receptor sequences come from a human donor in good health. The CDR3 runs from the conserved cysteine through the conserved F or W. The order of the fields is D gene, V gene, clone size, J gene, CDR3 DNA, CDR3 protein. D genes are given only for firm matches. Only some rows state a clone size, as once, few, many or a class for expanded clones.

D: NA; V: TRBV7-2; size: NA; J: TRBJ1-2; DNA: TGTGCCAGCAGCCTAGTCATAGGCTATGGCTACACCTTC; CDR3: CASSLVIGYGYTF
D: TRBD1; V: TRBV12-3/TRBV12-4; size: NA; J: TRBJ2-7; DNA: TGTGCCAACTGGACAGGGCCCTACGAGCAGTACTTC; CDR3: CANWTGPYEQYF
D: NA; V: TRBV29-1; size: NA; J: TRBJ2-5; DNA: TGCAGCGTTGATAGAAGCGGAGTGAATGAGCAGTACTTC; CDR3: CSVDRSGVNEQYF
D: NA; V: TRBV6-5; size: NA; J: TRBJ1-1; DNA: TGTGCCACCCATGGGGAGCGGGCTTTCTTT; CDR3: CATHGERAFF
D: NA; V: TRBV20-1; size: few; J: TRBJ2-7; DNA: TGCAGTATGGGGGTCGGGTACGAGCAGTACTTC; CDR3: CSMGVGYEQYF
D: NA; V: TRBV20-1; size: few; J: TRBJ2-1; DNA: TGCAGTGCTAGAGTGTCCTCCTCCTACAATGAGCAGTTCTTC; CDR3: CSARVSSSYNEQFF
D: NA; V: TRBV28; size: few; J: TRBJ2-1; DNA: TGTGCCAGCAGTTTAGGACACGCTGAGCAGTTCTTC; CDR3: CASSLGHAEQFF
D: TRBD1; V: TRBV12-3/TRBV12-4; size: NA; J: TRBJ2-1; DNA: TGTGCCTCCAAGGGACAGCTATACAATGAGCAGTTCTTC; CDR3: CASKGQLYNEQFF
D: NA; V: TRBV2; size: NA; J: TRBJ2-1; DNA: TGTGCCAGCAGATCGACCTTTACCTCGTACAATGAGCAGTTCTTC; CDR3: CASRSTFTSYNEQFF
D: NA; V: TRBV7-2; size: NA; J: TRBJ1-1; DNA: TGTGCCAGCAGGGGGGAGTTACAGGAGAACACTGAAGCTTTCTTT; CDR3: CASRGELQENTEAFF
D: TRBD1; V: TRBV29-1; size: NA; J: TRBJ2-3; DNA: TGCAGCGTCGATGGACAGGGGGCAGATACGCAGTATTTT; CDR3: CSVDGQGADTQYF
D: TRBD1; V: TRBV15; size: NA; J: TRBJ2-5; DNA: TGTGCCACCAGCAGAGAGTGGGACAGACAAGAGACCCAGTACTTC; CDR3: CATSREWDRQETQYF
D: NA; V: TRBV24-1; size: NA; J: TRBJ2-1; DNA: TGTGCCACCCAAAAAGACGGCGGGGGCTCTGAGCAGTTCTTC; CDR3: CATQKDGGGSEQFF
D: NA; V: TRBV18; size: few; J: TRBJ1-1; DNA: TGTGCCAGCTCCCCCGCCAGAGCGAACACTGAAGCTTTCTTT; CDR3: CASSPARANTEAFF
D: NA; V: TRBV20-1; size: few; J: TRBJ2-3; DNA: TGCAGTGCCTTGAAGGGGCCGTCCACAGATACGCAGTATTTT; CDR3: CSALKGPSTDTQYF
D: NA; V: TRBV2; size: few; J: TRBJ2-1; DNA: TGTGCCAGCAGTGAAGGGTACTGGCTAGCGCGGGGCTACAATGAGCAGTTCTTC; CDR3: CASSEGYWLARGYNEQFF
D: NA; V: TRBV29-1; size: NA; J: TRBJ1-2; DNA: TGCAGCGTCTCCGTCTCTAACTATGGCTACACCTTC; CDR3: CSVSVSNYGYTF
D: TRBD1; V: TRBV7-9; size: NA; J: TRBJ2-7; DNA: TGTGCCAGCAGCCCGACAGGGGTTTGGTACGAGCAGTACTTC; CDR3: CASSPTGVWYEQYF
D: NA; V: TRBV29-1; size: NA; J: TRBJ2-2; DNA: TGCAGCGTTGGACCTCATAGGGTCGCCACCGGGGAGCTGTTTTTT; CDR3: CSVGPHRVATGELFF
D: NA; V: TRBV9; size: many; J: TRBJ2-1; DNA: TGTGCCAGCAGCGTATCAGGTTACAATGAGCAGTTCTTC; CDR3: CASSVSGYNEQFF
D: NA; V: TRBV24-1; size: few; J: TRBJ2-1; DNA: TGTGCCACCAGTGATCCAACGAGACCGGCGGGGTGGCAGTTCTTC; CDR3: CATSDPTRPAGWQFF
D: TRBD1; V: TRBV19; size: NA; J: TRBJ1-1; DNA: TGTGCCAGTAGTCTGGGGACAGGGAGGGTCACTGAAGCTTTCTTT; CDR3: CASSLGTGRVTEAFF
D: NA; V: TRBV29-1; size: NA; J: TRBJ1-1; DNA: TGCAGCGTTGTTGATGGGACCTACACTGAAGCTTTCTTT; CDR3: CSVVDGTYTEAFF
D: TRBD1; V: TRBV29-1; size: NA; J: TRBJ1-4; DNA: TGCAGCGCTGGGCAGGGACAGGGTGAAAAACTGTTTTTT; CDR3: CSAGQGQGEKLFF
D: TRBD1; V: TRBV20-1; size: NA; J: TRBJ1-5; DNA: TGCAGTGCTAGGACAGGGTTCAGCAATCAGCCCCAGCATTTT; CDR3: CSARTGFSNQPQHF
D: NA; V: TRBV27; size: NA; J: TRBJ1-2; DNA: TGTGCCAGCAGTTTACTGGGGCAGGGAGACTATGGCTACACCTTC; CDR3: CASSLLGQGDYGYTF
D: TRBD1; V: TRBV5-6; size: NA; J: TRBJ1-3; DNA: TGTGCCAGCAGGAAGTACAGGGGGCAAGCGGGAAGAAACACCATATATTTT; CDR3: CASRKYRGQAGRNTIYF
D: NA; V: TRBV3-1; size: few; J: TRBJ2-7; DNA: TGTGCCAGCAGCCAGAAGGGTCCGGGTGAGCAGTACTTC; CDR3: CASSQKGPGEQYF
D: NA; V: TRBV29-1; size: few; J: TRBJ1-2; DNA: TGCAGCGTTGTAGGGGGTAACACCTATGGCTACACCTTC; CDR3: CSVVGGNTYGYTF
D: TRBD1; V: TRBV4-2; size: NA; J: TRBJ1-3; DNA: TGTGCCAGCAGCCAAGATATACCAGGGGGTACCACAGGAAACACCATATATTTT; CDR3: CASSQDIPGGTTGNTIYF
D: NA; V: TRBV7-8; size: NA; J: TRBJ2-7; DNA: TGTGCCACCGAGTCAAGCTCCAGCTACGAGCAGTACTTC; CDR3: CATESSSSYEQYF
D: TRBD2; V: TRBV20-1; size: few; J: TRBJ2-7; DNA: TGCAGTGCTATTGGTCCAGCGGGGGGGCCTCTGGGCTTCAACGAGCAGTACTTC; CDR3: CSAIGPAGGPLGFNEQYF
D: NA; V: TRBV24-1; size: few; J: TRBJ2-1; DNA: TGTGCCACCAGTGGGGGCAGGGGCCCCCCCGGGCGCCCCTACAATGAGCAGTTCTTC; CDR3: CATSGGRGPPGRPYNEQFF
D: TRBD2; V: TRBV5-1; size: NA; J: TRBJ2-1; DNA: TGCGCCAGCAAACCACTAGCGGGTCATTACAATGAGCAGTTCTTC; CDR3: CASKPLAGHYNEQFF
D: TRBD1; V: TRBV29-1; size: NA; J: TRBJ1-5; DNA: TGCAGCGTCCAGGGGGGACAGGGGAGCAATCAGCCCCAGCATTTT; CDR3: CSVQGGQGSNQPQHF
D: NA; V: TRBV2; size: NA; J: TRBJ1-2; DNA: TGTGCCAGCAGTGAAGCAGGGGCGAGGGCCTATGGCTACACCTTC; CDR3: CASSEAGARAYGYTF
D: TRBD2; V: TRBV7-2; size: few; J: TRBJ2-3; DNA: TGTGCCAGCAGCGAACTAGCGGGGGGGGCCCCGGTTACGCAGTATTTT; CDR3: CASSELAGGAPVTQYF
D: TRBD1; V: TRBV20-1; size: few; J: TRBJ1-2; DNA: TGCAGTGAAAGGCAGGGGGCTAATGGCTACACCTTC; CDR3: CSERQGANGYTF
D: NA; V: TRBV7-3; size: NA; J: TRBJ2-1; DNA: TGTGCCAGCAGCTTAGTCGTGTGGACTCCCTCTTGGACCTACAATGAGCAGTTCTTC; CDR3: CASSLVVWTPSWTYNEQFF
D: NA; V: TRBV20-1; size: NA; J: TRBJ2-5; DNA: TGCAGTGCTAGAGGGCCGGCTGGGGGTTTGACCCAGTACTTC; CDR3: CSARGPAGGLTQYF
D: TRBD1; V: TRBV27; size: NA; J: TRBJ1-1; DNA: TGTGCCAGCAGTATACTACGCGGACAGGGGAACACTGAAGCTTTCTTT; CDR3: CASSILRGQGNTEAFF
D: NA; V: TRBV20-1; size: few; J: TRBJ1-5; DNA: TGCAGTGCTCGGCTGGGCAATCAGCCCCAGCATTTT; CDR3: CSARLGNQPQHF
D: NA; V: TRBV11-2; size: NA; J: TRBJ1-2; DNA: TGTGCCAGCAGCCGCGAACCTCGGACAGTCTATGGCTACACCTTC; CDR3: CASSREPRTVYGYTF
D: NA; V: TRBV7-6; size: NA; J: TRBJ2-7; DNA: TGTGCCAGCAGCTTACCCTCGGCCGGGTCGAAACCAGACTACGAGCAGTACTTC; CDR3: CASSLPSAGSKPDYEQYF
D: NA; V: TRBV5-1; size: NA; J: TRBJ1-6; DNA: TGCGCCAGCGGCTCGGACGGCTCTTATTCACCCCTCCACTTT; CDR3: CASGSDGSYSPLHF
D: NA; V: TRBV7-9; size: NA; J: TRBJ1-1; DNA: TGTGCCAGCGGCCGACCCGGGGGCACTGAAGCTTTCTTT; CDR3: CASGRPGGTEAFF
D: TRBD1; V: TRBV6-5; size: NA; J: TRBJ2-1; DNA: TGTGCCAGCAGATCCGGGACAGGGAACAATGAGCAGTTCTTC; CDR3: CASRSGTGNNEQFF
D: TRBD1; V: TRBV15; size: few; J: TRBJ2-4; DNA: TGTGCCACCAGCTCCTGGGACAGATCCTCAAACATTCAGTACTTC; CDR3: CATSSWDRSSNIQYF
D: NA; V: TRBV20-1; size: NA; J: TRBJ1-1; DNA: TGTAGTGCTAGAGTTGAAGAGATGAACACTGAAGCTTTCTTT; CDR3: CSARVEEMNTEAFF
D: NA; V: TRBV24-1; size: NA; J: TRBJ2-1; DNA: TGTGCCACCAGTGGGGGGAACTCCTACAATGAGCAGTTCTTC; CDR3: CATSGGNSYNEQFF
D: TRBD2; V: TRBV11-2; size: NA; J: TRBJ2-1; DNA: TGTGCCAGCAGCTTAGACCTAGCGGGGAATGAGCAGTTCTTC; CDR3: CASSLDLAGNEQFF
D: TRBD1; V: TRBV28; size: NA; J: TRBJ2-7; DNA: TGTGCCAGCAGTATAAATCCGGGACAGGGGTCCTACGAGCAGTACTTC; CDR3: CASSINPGQGSYEQYF
D: NA; V: TRBV4-2; size: few; J: TRBJ2-3; DNA: TGTGCCAGCAGCTTAGTTAGGGGGGCGATCGGCACAGATACGCAGTATTTT; CDR3: CASSLVRGAIGTDTQYF
D: NA; V: TRBV7-7; size: NA; J: TRBJ2-7; DNA: TGTGCTAGCAGCTTCGTCGTCGGCTTCGGGGGCCCAACCTACGAGCAGTACTTC; CDR3: CASSFVVGFGGPTYEQYF
D: TRBD1; V: TRBV28; size: NA; J: TRBJ1-2; DNA: TGTGCCAGCAGTCCCCGGGACAGGGCTCAAACTAACTATGGCTACACCTTC; CDR3: CASSPRDRAQTNYGYTF
D: TRBD2; V: TRBV7-6; size: NA; J: TRBJ2-1; DNA: TGTGCCAGCAGCTTAGGTCTGGGACTAGTACATGAGCAGTTCTTC; CDR3: CASSLGLGLVHEQFF
D: NA; V: TRBV12-3/TRBV12-4; size: few; J: TRBJ1-4; DNA: TGTGCCAGCAGCGCAACCCTGACAGTCCTTAATGAAAAACTGTTTTTT; CDR3: CASSATLTVLNEKLFF
D: NA; V: TRBV7-9; size: NA; J: TRBJ2-5; DNA: TGTGCCAGCAGCTTAGGGACAGTCTCCCAAGAGACCCAGTACTTC; CDR3: CASSLGTVSQETQYF
D: NA; V: TRBV7-7; size: NA; J: TRBJ2-3; DNA: TGTGCCAGCAGCCCAGGGGTCGGGTTCCTCGTGGATACGCAGTATTTT; CDR3: CASSPGVGFLVDTQYF